This T cell receptor beta chain originates from a study of PD-L1 blockade in urothelial cancer. Across the whole study: A median roughly 150,000 T cells were found in blood samples.

Trimming pared 1 base from V and 4 bases from J, leaving 13 bases between. CDR1 is SGHVS, CDR2 FQNEAQ, per germline. The CDR3 runs to 15 residues. Stated time point: pretreatment peripheral blood. For this clone: The antigen remains unidentified.

General study points: Blood clones associated with the tumor expanded more at 3 weeks in durable-benefit patients.

Sequenced by immunoSEQ multiplex PCR; TCRdb stores in-frame clones only, minus some. The sample carries around 130,000 clones, around 84% recorded once. The receptor comes from a man aged 50-59 years with urothelial cancer. The sample in question was PBMCs, obtained around atezolizumab (anti-PD-L1) treatment. The rearrangement joins TRBV7-8 to TRBJ1-2; possible D gene TRBD1, 5 bases. The CDR3 loop is CASSLGVGGAYGYTF. CDR3 DNA: TGTGCCAGCAGCTTAGGAGTCGGAGGGGCCTATGGCTACACCTTC.